Described below is a single T cell receptor beta chain sequence and its context. Profiled with immunoSEQ multiplex PCR; TCRdb holds only in-frame clones, not every one. Among a few hundred thousand clones, 90% were seen once, and the ten largest hold roughly 3.9%. Treatment described: approximately 18 received Ad26.COV2.S at low or high dose, single or two shots; 5 received placebo; per-sample allocation not given. The samples were gathered on day 63 after the first injection of vaccine or placebo. This entry comes from a study of Ad26.COV2.S vaccination and SARS-CoV-2 variants. Trimming removed 7 bases from V and 4 bases from J; junction bases left unmatched: 8. This CDR3 has 16 residues. Germline CDR1 and CDR2: LNHNV and YYDKDF (reference sequence).

The source of this sequence is a person aged 18-60 years who received the Ad26.COV2.S COVID-19 vaccine or a placebo. The sample was peripheral blood, taken in a trial of Ad26.COV2.S vaccine versus placebo. V usage is TRBV15 and J usage is TRBJ2-1; TRBD2 agrees at 12 bases. The CDR3 bases are TGTGCCACCAACCCTGGACTAGCGGGATTATACAATGAGCAGTTCTTC. Protein: CATNPGLAGLYNEQFF.